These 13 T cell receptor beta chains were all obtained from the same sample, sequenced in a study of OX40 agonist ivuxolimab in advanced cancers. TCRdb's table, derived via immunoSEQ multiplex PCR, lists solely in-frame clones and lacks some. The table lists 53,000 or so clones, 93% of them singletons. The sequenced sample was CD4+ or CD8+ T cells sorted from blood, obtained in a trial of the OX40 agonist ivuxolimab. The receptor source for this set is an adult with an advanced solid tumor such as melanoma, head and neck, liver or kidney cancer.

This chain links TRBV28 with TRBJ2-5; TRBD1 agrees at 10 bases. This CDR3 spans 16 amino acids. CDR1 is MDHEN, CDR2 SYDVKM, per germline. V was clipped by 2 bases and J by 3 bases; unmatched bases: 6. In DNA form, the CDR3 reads TGTGCCAGCAGTTTAGATTTTGGGACAGGGGAAGAGACCCAGTACTTC. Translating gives CASSLDFGTGEETQYF.

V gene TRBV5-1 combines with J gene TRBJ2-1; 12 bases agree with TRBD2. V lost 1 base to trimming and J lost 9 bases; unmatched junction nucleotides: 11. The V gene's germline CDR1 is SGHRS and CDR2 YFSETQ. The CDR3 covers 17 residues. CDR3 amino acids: CASSLFVALAGGGEQFF. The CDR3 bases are TGCGCCAGCAGCTTGTTTGTCGCACTAGCGGGGGGCGGTGAGCAGTTCTTC.

As DNA, the CDR3 is TGTGCCACGGGGGACAGGGGGCACCTCAATGGCTACACCTTC. This sequence encodes CATGDRGHLNGYTF. The rearrangement joins TRBV10-3 to TRBJ1-2; 12 positions match TRBD1. The CDR3 loop spans 14 amino acids. Trimming removed 10 bases from V and 6 bases from J; junction bases left unmatched: 9. CDR1 ENHRY and CDR2 SYGVKD come from the germline V gene.

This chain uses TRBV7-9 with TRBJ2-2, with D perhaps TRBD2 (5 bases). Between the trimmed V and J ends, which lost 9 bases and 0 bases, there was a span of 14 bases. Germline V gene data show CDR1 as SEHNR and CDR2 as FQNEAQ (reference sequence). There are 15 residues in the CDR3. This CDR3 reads CARTLPGTNTGELFF. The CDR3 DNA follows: TGTGCCAGAACCTTACCGGGAACGAACACCGGGGAGCTGTTTTTT.

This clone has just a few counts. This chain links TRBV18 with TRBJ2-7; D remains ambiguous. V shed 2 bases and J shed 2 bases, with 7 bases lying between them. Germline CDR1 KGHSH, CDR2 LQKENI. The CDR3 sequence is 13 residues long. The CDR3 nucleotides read TGTGCCAGCTCACCAGACGCCACCTACGAGCAGTACTTC. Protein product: CASSPDATYEQYF. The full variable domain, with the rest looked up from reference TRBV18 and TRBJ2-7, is NAGVMQNPRHLVRRRGQEARLRCSPMKGHSHVYWYRQLPEEGLKFMVYLQKENIIDESGMPKERFSAEFPKEGPSILRIQQVVRGDSAAYFCASSPDATYEQYFGPGTRLTVT.

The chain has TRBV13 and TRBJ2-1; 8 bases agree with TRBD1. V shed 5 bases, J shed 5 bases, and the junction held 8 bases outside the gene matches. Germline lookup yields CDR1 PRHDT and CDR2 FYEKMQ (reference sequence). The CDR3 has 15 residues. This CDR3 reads CASSLLGQGHNEQFF. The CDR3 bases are TGTGCCAGCAGCCTTCTCGGACAGGGCCACAATGAGCAGTTCTTC.

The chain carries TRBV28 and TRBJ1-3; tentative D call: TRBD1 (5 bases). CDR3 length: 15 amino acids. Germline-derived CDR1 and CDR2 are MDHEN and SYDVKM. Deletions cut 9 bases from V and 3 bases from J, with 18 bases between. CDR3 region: CASQRQREFGNTIYF. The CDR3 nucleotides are TGTGCCAGTCAGAGACAGAGAGAGTTTGGAAACACCATATATTTT.

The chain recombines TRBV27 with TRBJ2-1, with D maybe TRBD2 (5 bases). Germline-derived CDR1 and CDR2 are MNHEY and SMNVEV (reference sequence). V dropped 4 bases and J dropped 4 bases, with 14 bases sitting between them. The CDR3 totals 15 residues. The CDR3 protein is CASSSPTGLYNEQFF. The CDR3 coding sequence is TGTGCCAGCAGTTCCCCAACGGGATTGTACAATGAGCAGTTCTTC.

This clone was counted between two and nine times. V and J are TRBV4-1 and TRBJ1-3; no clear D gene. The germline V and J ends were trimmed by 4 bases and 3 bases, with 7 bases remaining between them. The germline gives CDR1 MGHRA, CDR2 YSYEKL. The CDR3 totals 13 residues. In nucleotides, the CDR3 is TGCGCCAGCAGCCCTCTAGGTGGAAACACCATATATTTT. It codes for CASSPLGGNTIYF.

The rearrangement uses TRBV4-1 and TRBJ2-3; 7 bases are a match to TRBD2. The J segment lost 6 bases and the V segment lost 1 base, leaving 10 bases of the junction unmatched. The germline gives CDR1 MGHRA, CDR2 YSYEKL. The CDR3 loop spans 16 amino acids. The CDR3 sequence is CASSQGSVTSWDTQYF. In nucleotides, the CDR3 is TGCGCCAGCAGCCAAGGGAGTGTGACTAGCTGGGATACGCAGTATTTT.

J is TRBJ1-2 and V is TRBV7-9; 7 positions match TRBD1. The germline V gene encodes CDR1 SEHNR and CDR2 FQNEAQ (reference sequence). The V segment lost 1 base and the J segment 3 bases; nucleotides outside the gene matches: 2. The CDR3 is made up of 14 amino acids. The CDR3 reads CASSLVGGDYGYTF. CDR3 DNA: TGTGCCAGCAGCTTAGTAGGGGGCGACTATGGCTACACCTTC.

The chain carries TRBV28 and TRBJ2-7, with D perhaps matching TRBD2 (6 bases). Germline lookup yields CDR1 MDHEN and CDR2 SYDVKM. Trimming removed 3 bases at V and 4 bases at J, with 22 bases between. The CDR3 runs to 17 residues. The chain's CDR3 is CASSFPGGIGFSYEQYF. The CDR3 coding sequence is TGTGCCAGCAGTTTCCCCGGCGGGATTGGGTTTTCGTACGAGCAGTACTTC.

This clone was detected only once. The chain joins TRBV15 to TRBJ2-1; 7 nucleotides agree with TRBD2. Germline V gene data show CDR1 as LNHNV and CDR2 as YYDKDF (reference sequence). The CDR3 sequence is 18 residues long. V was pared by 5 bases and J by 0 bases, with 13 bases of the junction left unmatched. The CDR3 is CATSSDLAALSSYNEQFF. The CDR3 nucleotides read TGTGCCACCAGCTCGGATCTAGCGGCCTTGAGCTCCTACAATGAGCAGTTCTTC.